These 25 T cell receptor beta chains were sequenced from one sample in a study of prognosis after radiotherapy for stage I lung cancer. TCR beta CDR3 amplification from genomic DNA was performed by two-round multiplex PCR. Amplification in first-round PCR relied on primers specific to each TRBV and TRBJ gene. Via MiXCR, TCRdb re-called the multiplex PCR reads, giving one row per CDR3 protein. The table shows around 20,000 distinct CDR3 sequences, with around 55% occurring only once. Material: PBMCs, obtained before or after stereotactic body radiation therapy (not recorded which). These receptor sequences come from a donor over 45 with non-small cell lung cancer.

Relative to its sample, this clonotype is medium-sized. V gene TRBV20-1 combines with J gene TRBJ2-7; maybe TRBD1 (6 bases). Per germline, CDR1 DFQATT and CDR2 SNEGSKA (reference sequence). The CDR3 length is 15 residues. V shed 6 bases and J shed 0 bases, with 18 bases lying between them. CDR3 protein: CSAQKSPGHSYEQYF. CDR3 DNA sequence: TGCAGTGCCCAAAAGTCTCCGGGACACTCCTACGAGCAGTACTTC.

As concerns this clonotype: Mismatch with germline at one junction end may stem from a read error. V gene TRBV5-1 combines with J gene TRBJ1-1; the D is unclear. Germline V gene lookup returns CDR1 SGHRS and CDR2 YFSETQ. The CDR3 spans 12 residues. CDR3 DNA sequence: TGTGCCAGCAGCGGGAGCAACACTGAAGCTTTCTTT. This sequence encodes CASSGSNTEAFF. The complete variable domain, with remaining parts taken from reference TRBV5-1 and TRBJ1-1, reads KAGVTQTPRYLIKTRGQQVTLSCSPISGHRSVSWYQQTPGQGLQFLFEYFSETQRNKGNFPGRFSGRQFSNSRSEMNVSTLELGDSALYLCASSGSNTEAFFGQGTRLTVV.

V gene TRBV4-1 combines with J gene TRBJ2-1; D gene ambiguous. V shed 7 bases and J shed 4 bases, with 20 bases lying between them. Per germline, CDR1 MGHRA and CDR2 YSYEKL. CDR3 length equals 16 residues. The CDR3 reads CASIQVDLIAYNEQFF. CDR3 DNA: TGCGCCAGCATCCAGGTGGACCTGATAGCATACAATGAGCAGTTCTTC.

Of note for this clonotype: The junction shows a germline mismatch at one end, possibly a read error. The chain recombines TRBV7-2 with TRBJ2-7; tentatively, D is TRBD1 (6 bases). From germline, CDR1 is SGHTA and CDR2 FQGNSA. This CDR3 contains 14 residues. In DNA form, the CDR3 reads TGTGCCAGCAGCCCGACAGGCGGCTCCCACGAGCAGTACTTC. Protein sequence: CASSPTGGSHEQYF.

The rearrangement links TRBV7-2 to TRBJ2-7; 10 bases fit TRBD2. The germline CDR1 and CDR2 sequences are SGHTA and FQGNSA. V trimming: 3 bases; J trimming: 3 bases; junction bases outside the gene matches: 2. The CDR3 consists of 14 residues. CDR3 sequence reads: CASSFRTSGYEQYF. CDR3 DNA: TGTGCCAGCAGCTTCAGGACTAGCGGCTACGAGCAGTACTTC. Together with reference TRBV7-2 and TRBJ2-7, the CDR3 gives the full variable domain: GAGVSQSPSNKVTEKGKDVELRCDPISGHTALYWYRQSLGQGLEFLIYFQGNSAPDKSGLPSDRFSAERTGGSVSTLTIQRTQQEDSAVYLCASSFRTSGYEQYFGPGTRLTVT.

This chain connects TRBV6-5 to TRBJ2-7; 7 bases agree with TRBD1. The germline CDR1 and CDR2 sequences are MNHEY and SVGAGI. Germline trimming cut 4 bases from V and 2 bases from J; bases unmatched to any gene: 2. CDR3 length equals 13 residues. CDR3 sequence: CASSSQGTYEQYF. CDR3 sequence (DNA): TGTGCCAGCAGTTCACAGGGGACCTACGAGCAGTACTTC.

In its sample, this clonotype was seen many times. The rearrangement links TRBV2 to TRBJ2-7, with D possibly matching TRBD1 (6 bases). Trimming took off 4 bases at V and 7 bases at J, with 17 bases between the two ends. Germline assignment: CDR1 SNHLY and CDR2 FYNNEI. This CDR3 contains 14 residues. This CDR3 reads CASSGQDLGREQYF. CDR3 bases: TGTGCCAGCAGTGGACAGGACCTTGGCAGGGAGCAGTACTTC. Based on the CDR3 plus reference TRBV2 and TRBJ2-7, the full variable domain is EPEVTQTPSHQVTQMGQEVILRCVPISNHLYFYWYRQILGQKVEFLVSFYNNEISEKSEIFDDQFSVERPDGSNFTLKIRSTKLEDSAMYFCASSGQDLGREQYFGPGTRLTVT.

This clonotype ranks as medium-sized (0.01 to 0.1%). The V and J genes are TRBV20-1 and TRBJ2-3; D is perhaps TRBD2 (5 bases). V shed 7 bases and J shed 1 base, with 24 bases lying between them. This CDR3 has 17 amino acids. Germline V CDR1 and CDR2: DFQATT, SNEGSKA (reference sequence). DNA for the CDR3: TGCAGTGTTATTCTAGGACTTACAGAGATGGGCACAGATACGCAGTATTTT. Translation: CSVILGLTEMGTDTQYF.

Relative to its sample, this clonotype is medium-sized. J is TRBJ1-5 and V is TRBV30, with a tentative D call TRBD1 (6 bases). Germline CDR1 reads GTSNPN; CDR2 reads SVGIG (reference sequence). CDR3 length equals 14 residues. V was clipped by 0 bases and J by 6 bases, with 12 bases between them. CDR3 protein: CAWSVIGGSQPQHF. CDR3 coding DNA: TGTGCCTGGAGTGTCATCGGGGGCAGTCAGCCCCAGCATTTT.

As concerns this clonotype: The junction shows a germline mismatch at one end, possibly a read error. The J gene is TRBJ2-1, the V gene TRBV6-9; D uncertain. The CDR3 has 11 amino acids. Germline CDR1 is MNHGY and CDR2 is SVAAGI. CDR3 loop: CASSYVYEHFF. As DNA, the CDR3 is TGTGCCAGCAGTTACGTCTATGAGCATTTCTTC.

In its sample, this clonotype was seen once. This likely stems from a read error, as it lies one base from a far larger clone. This chain joins TRBV11-2 and TRBJ2-4; TRBD2 is a possible D gene (6 bases). Per the germline V gene, CDR1 is SGHAT and CDR2 is FQNNGV. The length of the CDR3 is 13 residues. CDR3: CASSSWEDNEQLF. For the CDR3, the DNA is TGTGCCAGCAGCTCCTGGGAGGACAATGAGCAGCTCTTC.

Many counts were recorded for this clonotype. V usage is TRBV24-1 and J usage is TRBJ1-2; D is ambiguous. V dropped 9 bases and J dropped 4 bases, with 11 bases sitting between them. The CDR3 extends over 12 amino acids. The germline V gene encodes CDR1 KGHDR and CDR2 SFDVKD. CDR3 DNA: TGTGCCACCTCAGCCTCGGGCTATGGCTACACCTTC. Protein sequence: CATSASGYGYTF.

This clonotype has only one observation. The V and J genes are TRBV28 and TRBJ2-3; 11 bases agree with TRBD2. This CDR3 contains 13 residues. Looked up from germline, CDR1 is MDHEN and CDR2 is SYDVKM. Germline trimming cut 10 bases from V and 6 bases from J; bases unmatched to any gene: 6. CDR3 coding DNA: TGTGCCACTAGCGGGGGGTTAGAGGATACGCAGTATTTT. Translating it yields CATSGGLEDTQYF.

This clonotype was detected ten times or more. The rearrangement links TRBV12-3 or TRBV12-4 to TRBJ1-2; tentative D call: TRBD1 (5 bases). V lost 4 bases and J 4 bases, leaving 7 bases between the germline ends. CDR3 length: 12 amino acids. CDR3 sequence reads: CASSSGTYGYTF. CDR3 nucleotides: TGTGCCAGCAGTTCTGGGACCTATGGCTACACCTTC.

The chain has TRBV3-1 and TRBJ1-6; a possible D gene is TRBD1 (6 bases). This CDR3 region has 13 residues. Germline-derived CDR1 and CDR2 are LGHDT and YNNKEL (reference sequence). V dropped 4 bases and J dropped 10 bases, with 11 bases sitting between them. The CDR3 region has the DNA TGTGCCAGCAGCCGGGGGCACGACTCACCCCTCCACTTT. This translates into CASSRGHDSPLHF.

This clonotype showed up many times. The rearrangement uses TRBV28 and TRBJ2-7; 15 bases match TRBD2. The CDR3 runs to 16 residues. CDR1 is MDHEN and CDR2 is SYDVKM in the germline V gene. V gave up 4 bases and J gave up 9 bases; unmatched junction bases: 10. The CDR3 here is CASSSPLTGLAGGQYF. In DNA form, the CDR3 reads TGTGCCAGCAGTTCCCCCTTAACGGGACTAGCGGGAGGGCAGTACTTC.

The gene calls are TRBV19 and TRBJ2-7; unclear D gene. The V gene lost 2 bases and the J gene lost 9 bases, with 23 bases spanning the gap. Germline lookup yields CDR1 LNHDA and CDR2 SQIVND (reference sequence). CDR3 length: 16 residues. CDR3 loop: CASSILPGPDPHPQYF. DNA for the CDR3: TGTGCCAGTAGTATATTACCAGGACCAGACCCTCACCCGCAGTACTTC.

With respect to this clonotype: It may be a read error: a sequence one base away is much more abundant. The genes are TRBV6-1 and TRBJ2-3, with 7 bases that match TRBD2. Germline CDR1 MNHNS, CDR2 SASEGT. The CDR3 is 14 amino acids. For the CDR3, the DNA is TGTGCCAGCAGTGAAACGGGAGGTCCAGATACGCATTATTTT. As protein: CASSETGGPDTHYF.

Relative to its sample, this clonotype is medium-sized. J is TRBJ2-7 and V is TRBV20-1; D perhaps matches TRBD2 (5 bases). The CDR3 has 14 amino acids. Trimming stripped 5 bases from V and 0 bases from J, with 14 bases between. Germline V CDR1 and CDR2: DFQATT, SNEGSKA (reference sequence). CDR3 sequence reads: CSARERSSSYEQYF. Written as DNA, the CDR3 is TGCAGTGCTCGGGAACGGAGTAGCTCCTACGAGCAGTACTTC.

In this sample, this clonotype turned up once. This chain links TRBV20-1 with TRBJ2-3, with D unresolved. V shed 0 bases and J shed 0 bases, with 4 bases lying between them. CDR1 and CDR2 from the germline V gene are DFQATT and SNEGSKA (reference sequence). This CDR3 spans 13 amino acids. CDR3: CSAREYSTDTQYF. The CDR3 coding sequence is TGCAGTGCTAGAGAGTACAGCACAGATACGCAGTATTTT.

This clonotype was detected ten times or more. The gene calls are TRBV27 and TRBJ2-1; 7 bases align to TRBD1. The CDR3 totals 15 residues. J gave up 6 bases and V 6 bases, and 11 bases lay outside the gene matches. Germline loops: CDR1 MNHEY, CDR2 SMNVEV (reference sequence). The CDR3 DNA follows: TGTGCCAGCAGGACAGCGACAGGGATCCGCAATGAGCAGTTCTTC. Translated: CASRTATGIRNEQFF.

This clonotype has a single count. Mismatch with germline at one junction end may stem from a read error. The chain has TRBV28 and TRBJ1-5, with D perhaps matching TRBD1 (5 bases). CDR1 MDHEN and CDR2 SYDVKM come from the germline V gene. The CDR3 spans 13 residues. The CDR3 sequence: CAISLLGDHPQHF. CDR3 DNA: TGTGCCATCAGTCTCCTAGGGGATCATCCCCAGCATTTT.

The V call is TRBV28, the J call TRBJ1-2, with D unresolved. Trimming took 5 bases from V and 3 from J, leaving 7 bases between them. This CDR3 has 12 amino acids. The germline gives CDR1 MDHEN, CDR2 SYDVKM. The CDR3 sequence: CASSLEDYGYTF. Here the CDR3 DNA reads TGTGCCAGCAGTCTTGAAGACTATGGCTACACCTTC.

By sample share, this clonotype is medium-sized. This chain connects TRBV27 to TRBJ2-1, with 8 bases aligning to TRBD2. The junction had 13 bases not matched to a gene; V was cut back by 7 bases and J by 5 bases. CDR3 size: 16 residues. CDR1 and CDR2 from the germline V gene are MNHEY and SMNVEV (reference sequence). CDR3: CASNPVGAGENNEQFF. The CDR3 DNA reads as TGTGCCAGCAACCCAGTTGGAGCGGGAGAAAACAATGAGCAGTTCTTC.

This clonotype was seen at least ten times. The V call is TRBV6-1, the J call TRBJ2-1; 10 positions agree with TRBD1. The V gene end was trimmed by 6 bases and the J gene end by 6 bases; junction bases not matched to a gene: 8. The CDR3 sequence is 15 residues long. Germline CDR1 is MNHNS and CDR2 is SASEGT. CDR3 amino acids: CASSGSGTGVNEQFF. The CDR3 DNA reads TGTGCCAGCAGCGGCAGTGGGACAGGGGTCAATGAGCAGTTCTTC.